Listed below are T cell receptor beta chains from one sample, sequenced in a study of T cells after yellow fever vaccination. MiXCR, applied by TCRdb to the 5' RACE reads, yields one record per CDR3 protein. The sample shows 280,000 or so distinct CDR3 sequences, approximately 10% of them seen only once. The sample in question was CD4+ T cells sorted from PBMCs, obtained 5 days after the yellow fever booster vaccination. The receptors originated from a man younger than 35 who received the YFV17D yellow fever vaccine. Both conserved end residues are part of each CDR3. D genes are given only for firm matches. Not every row has a clone size; where given, it reads once, few, many or a size class.

>TRBV5-1|many|TRBJ1-1|.|14
CASSLGGANTEAFF
TGCGCCAGCAGCTTAGGGGGGGCGAACACTGAAGCTTTCTTT
>TRBV4-3|many|TRBJ1-2|.|13
CASSSLLNYGYTF
TGCGCCAGCAGTAGTCTTCTTAACTATGGCTACACCTTC
>TRBV29-1|.|TRBJ1-1|.|13
CSAGEDISYEAFF
TGCAGCGCTGGAGAGGACATCTCCTATGAAGCTTTCTTT
>TRBV30|many|TRBJ2-3|TRBD2|16
CAWSRGAGGLTDTQYF
TGTGCCTGGAGTCGAGGAGCGGGGGGGTTAACAGATACGCAGTATTTT
>TRBV11-2|.|TRBJ2-2|.|17
CASSYPKGGANTGELFF
TGTGCCAGCAGCTACCCGAAGGGGGGAGCGAACACCGGGGAGCTGTTTTTT
>TRBV5-4|.|TRBJ2-3|.|15
CASSLIPASTDTQYF
TGTGCCAGCAGCTTGATTCCGGCCAGCACAGATACGCAGTATTTT
>TRBV10-3|many|TRBJ1-1|.|14
CAISPGLKNTEAFF
TGTGCCATCAGCCCGGGCCTCAAAAACACTGAAGCTTTCTTT
>TRBV25-1|few|TRBJ1-2|TRBD1|15
CASSDTRQGVYGYTF
TGTGCCAGCAGTGATACGAGACAGGGCGTTTATGGCTACACCTTC
>TRBV20-1|few|TRBJ2-5|TRBD2|14
CSARSGGYGETQYF
TGCAGTGCTAGGAGCGGGGGGTACGGAGAGACCCAGTACTTC
>TRBV7-9|.|TRBJ1-6|.|16
CASSNGPRRNNSPLHF
TGTGCCAGCAGTAACGGGCCCCGAAGGAATAATTCACCCCTCCACTTT
>TRBV10-3|few|TRBJ1-1|.|15
CAISVTKGGTTEAFF
TGTGCCATCAGTGTGACGAAGGGTGGGACCACTGAAGCTTTCTTT
>TRBV4-1|.|TRBJ2-1|TRBD2|17
CASSQDTGTSGRNEQFF
TGCGCCAGCAGCCAAGATACAGGGACTAGTGGGAGAAATGAGCAGTTCTTC
>TRBV12-3/TRBV12-4|many|TRBJ2-5|TRBD2|16
CASSPLSGGARETQYF
TGTGCCAGCAGTCCCCTCAGCGGGGGGGCCCGTGAGACCCAGTACTTC
>TRBV28|.|TRBJ1-1|.|10
CATGVTEAFF
TGTGCCACCGGGGTCACTGAAGCTTTCTTT
>TRBV2|.|TRBJ1-2|TRBD1|11
CASSVRTGETF
TGTGCCAGCAGTGTTCGGACAGGGGAAACCTTC
>TRBV12-3/TRBV12-4|few|TRBJ2-3|TRBD1|16
CASSPIDRVGTDTQYF
TGTGCCAGCAGTCCTATCGACAGGGTGGGCACAGATACGCAGTATTTT
>TRBV24-1|many|TRBJ1-5|TRBD1|16
CATSEATGVWNQPQHF
TGTGCCACCAGTGAGGCAACAGGGGTTTGGAATCAGCCCCAGCATTTT
>TRBV3-1|.|TRBJ2-6|.|18
CASSQDEGRGSGANVLTF
TGTGCCAGCAGCCAAGATGAAGGTCGGGGATCTGGGGCCAACGTCCTGACTTTC
>TRBV3-1|.|TRBJ2-3|TRBD2|17
CASSRAGLAGGADTQYF
TGTGCCAGCAGCCGAGCAGGACTAGCGGGGGGGGCAGATACGCAGTATTTT
>TRBV9|.|TRBJ1-4|.|14
CASSVQQANEKLFF
TGTGCCAGCAGCGTTCAGCAGGCTAATGAAAAACTGTTTTTT
>TRBV7-6|few|TRBJ1-1|.|12
CASSAANTEAFF
TGTGCCAGCAGCGCAGCGAACACTGAAGCTTTCTTT
>TRBV29-1|few|TRBJ1-6|TRBD1|13
CSVGQGLDSPLHF
TGCAGCGTAGGACAGGGTTTGGATTCACCCCTCCACTTT
>TRBV5-4|.|TRBJ1-6|.|15
CASSLGRGENSPLHF
TGTGCCAGCAGCTTGGGACGTGGGGAAAATTCACCCCTCCACTTT
>TRBV2|.|TRBJ2-1|.|16
CASSVRGGESGNEQFF
TGTGCCAGCAGTGTTCGCGGGGGCGAGTCGGGGAATGAGCAGTTCTTC
>TRBV6-2/TRBV6-3|.|TRBJ2-2|.|14
CASRAAMDTGELFF
TGTGCCAGCCGGGCGGCCATGGACACCGGGGAGCTGTTTTTT
>TRBV21-1|.|TRBJ1-5|.|11
CASSRGQPQHF
TGTGCCAGCAGCAGGGGTCAGCCCCAGCATTTT
>TRBV5-6|many|TRBJ2-3|.|15
CASSLGTAGTDTQYF
TGTGCCAGCAGCCTCGGGACCGCAGGCACAGATACGCAGTATTTT
>TRBV7-2|few|TRBJ2-5|.|16
CASSLPNFRSRETQYF
TGTGCCAGCAGCTTACCCAACTTTCGGAGTCGGGAGACCCAGTACTTC